A selection of T cell receptor beta chains follows, all from one sample in a study of T-cell reconstitution after alpha-beta-depleted transplantation in children. TCRdb reprocessed the PCR reads via MiXCR and lists one record per CDR3 protein. The sample consists of 530,000 or so distinct CDR3 sequences, 27% of them appearing once. Material: PBMCs, obtained before TCRalphabeta/CD19-depleted stem cell transplant. The receptors were gathered from a boy younger than two with Wiskott-Aldrich syndrome, due to receive a stem cell transplant. The CDR3 runs from the conserved cysteine through the conserved F or W. Each record gives: D gene, clone size, V gene, J gene, CDR3 protein, CDR3 DNA. The D gene is left open where the match is weak. Only some rows state a clone size, as once, few, many or a class for expanded clones.

>TRBD1|.|TRBV5-1|TRBJ2-7
CASSLQDRAEQYF
TGCGCCAGCAGCTTGCAAGACAGGGCCGAGCAGTACTTC
>.|few|TRBV6-1|TRBJ1-6
CASSPPMRDSPLHF
TGTGCCAGCAGTCCCCCAATGAGAGATTCACCCCTCCACTTT
>TRBD2|few|TRBV5-1|TRBJ2-7
CASSTSSGLAEIYEQYF
TGCGCCAGCAGCACCTCTTCAGGACTAGCGGAGATCTACGAGCAGTACTTC
>TRBD2|.|TRBV7-8|TRBJ2-7
CASSERLAGPYEQYF
TGTGCCAGCAGCGAACGACTAGCGGGACCCTACGAGCAGTACTTC
>.|.|TRBV20-1|TRBJ1-4
CSATSIATNEKLFF
TGCAGTGCTACATCGATAGCAACTAATGAAAAACTGTTTTTT
>TRBD1|.|TRBV5-1|TRBJ2-3
CASSWKTGSTDTQYF
TGCGCCAGCAGCTGGAAGACAGGGAGCACAGATACGCAGTATTTT
>TRBD2|.|TRBV20-1|TRBJ2-7
CSAREELAGIHF
TGCAGTGCTAGAGAGGAGCTAGCGGGCATACACTTC
>TRBD1|few|TRBV10-2|TRBJ2-7
CASSDPRQGHYEQYF
TGCGCCAGCAGTGATCCTAGACAGGGCCACTACGAGCAGTACTTC
>TRBD2|.|TRBV28|TRBJ2-1
CASSPLTSGDNEQFF
TGTGCCAGCAGCCCCCTCACTAGCGGCGACAATGAGCAGTTCTTC
>.|.|TRBV5-1|TRBJ2-7
CASSLVPTYEQYF
TGCGCCAGCAGCTTGGTGCCAACCTACGAGCAGTACTTC
>.|.|TRBV6-4|TRBJ2-1
CASSETVYNEQFF
TGTGCCAGCAGTGAGACAGTATACAATGAGCAGTTCTTC
>.|.|TRBV30|TRBJ2-1
CAWSGGRDEQFF
TGTGCCTGGAGTGGGGGTAGGGATGAGCAGTTCTTC
>TRBD2|.|TRBV12-3/TRBV12-4|TRBJ2-1
CASSFGGRRRDEQFF
TGTGCCAGCAGTTTTGGCGGGAGGCGTAGGGATGAGCAGTTCTTC
>.|.|TRBV12-3/TRBV12-4|TRBJ2-7
CASRGVVSSYEQYF
TGTGCCAGCAGGGGGGTCGTAAGCTCCTACGAGCAGTACTTC
>TRBD1|.|TRBV11-2|TRBJ2-6
CASSLRDRAGANVLTF
TGTGCCAGCAGCCTCCGCGACAGGGCCGGGGCCAACGTCCTGACTTTC
>TRBD2|few|TRBV7-2|TRBJ2-3
CASSSLAGVTDTQYF
TGTGCCAGCAGCTCACTAGCGGGAGTAACAGATACGCAGTATTTT
>TRBD2|.|TRBV20-1|TRBJ2-7
CSASGRVNEQYF
TGCAGTGCTAGCGGGAGGGTGAACGAGCAGTACTTC
>.|few|TRBV15|TRBJ2-7
CATSRVGSYEQYF
TGTGCCACCAGCAGAGTTGGCAGCTACGAGCAGTACTTC
>TRBD1|few|TRBV28|TRBJ2-1
CASTRQGSYNEQFF
TGTGCCAGCACTAGACAGGGTTCCTACAATGAGCAGTTCTTC
>.|.|TRBV28|TRBJ2-3
CASSSILQGTDTQYF
TGTGCCAGCAGTTCAATCCTACAGGGTACAGATACGCAGTATTTT
>.|.|TRBV5-5|TRBJ1-4
CASSSRVVNEKLFF
TGTGCCAGCAGCTCCAGGGTAGTTAACGAAAAACTGTTTTTT
>TRBD1|.|TRBV3-1|TRBJ1-5
CASSRQGANQPQLF
TGTGCCAGCAGCCGACAGGGGGCAAATCAGCCCCAGCTTTTT
>.|few|TRBV4-1|TRBJ2-1
CASSQDIDRNEQFF
TGCGCCAGCAGCCAAGATATAGACCGCAATGAGCAGTTCTTC
>TRBD1|.|TRBV2|TRBJ1-1
CASSTTGALTEAFF
TGTGCCAGCAGTACGACAGGGGCGCTCACTGAAGCTTTCTTT
>TRBD2|.|TRBV5-1|TRBJ2-1
CASSTSGTSDEQFF
TGCGCCAGCAGCACCTCCGGGACTAGCGATGAGCAGTTCTTC
>.|few|TRBV20-1|TRBJ2-7
CSAELGGGGYEQYF
TGCAGTGCCGAACTTGGGGGAGGGGGATACGAGCAGTACTTC
>.|.|TRBV3-1|TRBJ2-2
CASSPVRVTRTGELFF
TGTGCCAGCAGCCCCGTCAGGGTCACGAGGACCGGGGAGCTGTTTTTT
>TRBD2|.|TRBV12-3/TRBV12-4|TRBJ2-1
CASSLGGSVNNEQFF
TGTGCCAGCAGTTTAGGCGGGAGCGTTAACAATGAGCAGTTCTTC
>.|few|TRBV5-1|TRBJ2-5
CASGDSPRTFRETQYF
TGCGCCAGTGGAGACAGCCCTAGAACCTTCCGAGAGACCCAGTACTTC
>.|.|TRBV5-4|TRBJ2-7
CASSLGGSFYEQYF
TGTGCCAGCAGCTTGGGAGGAAGTTTTTACGAGCAGTACTTC
>TRBD1|many|TRBV7-2|TRBJ2-5
CASSPRTGRETQYF
TGTGCCAGCAGCCCTAGGACAGGGAGAGAGACCCAGTACTTC
>.|.|TRBV30|TRBJ2-1
CAWRPDTSYNEQFF
TGTGCCTGGAGGCCGGACACCTCCTACAATGAGCAGTTCTTC
>TRBD1|few|TRBV28|TRBJ1-2
CASSSGQYGYTF
TGTGCCAGCAGTTCGGGACAGTATGGCTACACCTTC
>.|few|TRBV5-5|TRBJ2-4
CASSLAGFKNIQYF
TGTGCCAGCAGCTTGGCGGGTTTCAAAAACATTCAGTACTTC